The 27 T cell receptor beta chains presented below share a single source sample, sequenced in a study of T cells after yellow fever vaccination. TCRdb called the 5' RACE reads again in MiXCR, with one record for every CDR3 protein. This sample carries 360,000 or so distinct CDR3 sequences, roughly 10% of them seen once, and the ten largest clones take less than 20%. The sequenced sample was PBMCs, obtained on the day of the first yellow fever vaccination. These receptors were taken from a man aged 18 to 29 who received the YFV17D yellow fever vaccine.

This clonotype occurred a few times. The chain couples TRBV2 to TRBJ2-7; 7 bases match TRBD2. The CDR3 extends over 15 amino acids. Trimming took 4 bases from V and 2 from J; bases not matched to a gene: 8. Germline loops: CDR1 SNHLY, CDR2 FYNNEI. The CDR3 spells CASSAWTGGAYEQYF. The CDR3 DNA is TGTGCCAGCAGTGCATGGACGGGAGGTGCCTACGAGCAGTACTTC. The full variable domain, completed using reference TRBV2 and TRBJ2-7, is EPEVTQTPSHQVTQMGQEVILRCVPISNHLYFYWYRQILGQKVEFLVSFYNNEISEKSEIFDDQFSVERPDGSNFTLKIRSTKLEDSAMYFCASSAWTGGAYEQYFGPGTRLTVT.

This clonotype appeared a few times. The chain uses TRBV4-2 and TRBJ1-5; D is uncertain. This CDR3 comprises 16 residues. Germline V gene lookup returns CDR1 LGHNA and CDR2 YNFKEQ. V was shortened by 3 bases and J by 3 bases, with 15 bases between the two germline ends. The CDR3 DNA follows: TGTGCCAGCAGCCAGTATCAGGACGGGTCCAATCAGCCCCAGCATTTT. Its protein product is CASSQYQDGSNQPQHF.

The rearrangement uses TRBV9 and TRBJ2-5; D may be TRBD1 (5 bases). Germline CDR1 reads SGDLS; CDR2 reads YYNGEE. V lost 1 base and J lost 3, with 7 bases in between. CDR3 size: 13 residues. The CDR3, as DNA: TGTGCCAGCAGCGTACAGGGCGAAGAGACCCAGTACTTC. Its protein product is CASSVQGEETQYF.

The chain joins TRBV5-1 to TRBJ2-5; 13 nucleotides align to TRBD2. Germline assignment: CDR1 SGHRS and CDR2 YFSETQ. With 0 bases clipped from V and 0 bases from J, the junction kept 2 bases outside the gene matches. The CDR3 length is 17 residues. The CDR3 sequence is CASSLGLAGGNQETQYF. The CDR3 DNA is TGCGCCAGCAGCTTGGGACTAGCGGGGGGTAACCAAGAGACCCAGTACTTC.

The chain employs TRBV20-1 and TRBJ2-7; 9 bases align to TRBD2. CDR3 length: 14 residues. V lost 6 bases to trimming and J lost 5 bases; unmatched junction nucleotides: 11. CDR1 is DFQATT, CDR2 SNEGSKA, per germline (reference sequence). Here the CDR3 DNA reads TGCAGTGCCAAAGCGGGGGGAGGGGCCCACGAGCAGTACGTC. It specifies CSAKAGGGAHEQYV.

This clonotype was counted only a few times. This chain joins TRBV7-9 and TRBJ1-3; D possibly corresponds to TRBD1 (6 bases). The V end was cut by 5 bases, the J end by 8 bases, with 13 bases between. CDR1 is SEHNR, CDR2 FQNEAQ, per germline (reference sequence). The CDR3 consists of 13 residues. CDR3 nucleotide sequence: TGTGCCAGCAGCAACCGTAGGGGGGACACCATATATTTT. Translating gives CASSNRRGDTIYF.

The chain has TRBV6-5 and TRBJ1-5, with D possibly TRBD1 on 5 matching bases. V was trimmed by 2 bases and J by 6 bases, leaving 14 bases between them. Germline CDR1 is MNHEY and CDR2 is SVGAGI. This CDR3 has 15 amino acids. The CDR3 reads CASSYGVRVPQPQHF. The CDR3, as DNA: TGTGCCAGCAGTTACGGTGTCAGGGTCCCTCAGCCCCAGCATTTT.

This clonotype occurred a few times. The V and J genes are TRBV7-3 and TRBJ1-2, with TRBD1 matching 9 bases. Trimming cost V 3 bases and J 3 bases; bases outside gene matches: 5. CDR1 SGHTA and CDR2 FQGTGA come from the germline V gene. CDR3 length: 15 residues. CDR3 nucleotides: TGTGCCAGCAGCTTGACAGGGGGAGCCTACTATGGCTACACCTTC. Amino acid sequence: CASSLTGGAYYGYTF.

There are a few counts of this clonotype. The V and J genes are TRBV7-9 and TRBJ2-3, with 7 bases fitting TRBD1. V gave up 4 bases and J gave up 1 base; unmatched junction bases: 8. CDR3 length equals 16 residues. Per the germline V gene, CDR1 is SEHNR and CDR2 is FQNEAQ (reference sequence). The CDR3 protein is CASSSGDRPGTDTQYF. CDR3 nucleotide sequence: TGTGCCAGCAGCTCCGGGGACAGACCGGGCACAGATACGCAGTATTTT.

The chain uses TRBV2 and TRBJ1-5; a weak D match, TRBD1 (5 bases). Per germline, CDR1 SNHLY and CDR2 FYNNEI. The CDR3 is made up of 14 amino acids. Trimming removed 0 bases from V and 7 bases from J, with 10 bases in between. The CDR3 DNA sequence: TGTGCCAGCAGTGAAGCTGGCAGGGACCAGCCCCAGCATTTT. Its translation: CASSEAGRDQPQHF.

This clonotype was seen more than once but under ten times. This chain links TRBV9 with TRBJ2-3; D gene unclear. The CDR3 runs to 14 residues. V lost 6 bases and J lost 2, with 13 bases in between. Germline-derived CDR1 and CDR2 are SGDLS and YYNGEE. CDR3 amino acids: CASTPSVNTDTQYF. The DNA of the CDR3 is TGTGCCAGCACCCCGTCCGTAAACACAGATACGCAGTATTTT.

V is TRBV11-2 and J is TRBJ2-2; perhaps TRBD1 as D (6 bases). This CDR3 has 15 residues. Germline V lookup: CDR1 SGHAT, CDR2 FQNNGV. The V gene lost 5 bases and the J gene lost 4 bases, with 14 bases spanning the gap. The CDR3: CASSPVRGSTGELFF. In nucleotides, the CDR3 is TGTGCCAGCAGCCCGGTGAGGGGGAGCACCGGGGAGCTGTTTTTT. Full variable domain (outside the CDR3, taken from reference TRBV11-2 and TRBJ2-2): EAGVAQSPRYKIIEKRQSVAFWCNPISGHATLYWYQQILGQGPKLLIQFQNNGVVDDSQLPKDRFSAERLKGVDSTLKIQPAKLEDSAVYLCASSPVRGSTGELFFGEGSRLTVL.

This chain connects TRBV18 to TRBJ2-7; D remains ambiguous. From germline, CDR1 is KGHSH and CDR2 LQKENI. The CDR3 length is 14 residues. Trimming stripped 2 bases from V and 5 bases from J, with 13 bases between. CDR3 sequence reads: CASSPGGVADEQYV. The CDR3 nucleotides read TGTGCCAGCTCACCAGGTGGGGTGGCTGACGAGCAGTACGTC.

This clonotype was seen many times. V is TRBV4-1 and J is TRBJ1-5; possible D gene TRBD1, 5 bases. Trimming took 0 bases from V and 4 from J, leaving 10 bases between them. Germline V gives CDR1 MGHRA, CDR2 YSYEKL. This CDR3 spans 15 amino acids. The CDR3 loop is CASSQDLGTNQPQHF. CDR3 DNA sequence: TGCGCCAGCAGCCAAGATCTGGGGACTAATCAGCCCCAGCATTTT.

This clonotype has a handful of counts. CDR3 sequence reads: CASSPGPGTGVLDTQYF. Here the CDR3 DNA reads TGCGCCAGCAGCCCAGGACCCGGGACAGGGGTTCTGGATACGCAGTATTTT. V and J are TRBV5-1 and TRBJ2-3; 10 nucleotides line up with TRBD1. The V gene end was trimmed by 4 bases and the J gene end by 6 bases; junction bases not matched to a gene: 14. Germline V gene data show CDR1 as SGHRS and CDR2 as YFSETQ. This CDR3 contains 17 residues.

The chain couples TRBV4-3 to TRBJ2-5; TRBD2 might be the D (5 bases). Germline loops: CDR1 LGHNA, CDR2 YSLEER. The V gene lost 6 bases and the J gene lost 7 bases, with 15 bases spanning the gap. This CDR3 region has 13 residues. The CDR3 reads CASSPGPEGTQYF. In nucleotides, the CDR3 is TGCGCCAGCAGTCCAGGACCTGAGGGGACCCAGTACTTC.

This clonotype has just a few counts. This rearrangement joins TRBV6-2 or TRBV6-3 to TRBJ1-5; 7 nucleotides align to TRBD1. Unmatched junction bases numbered 4, after V lost 6 bases and J lost 5 bases. The length of the CDR3 is 13 residues. Germline loops: CDR1 MNHEY, CDR2 SVGEGT. The CDR3 bases are TGTGCCAGCAGGACAGGGACGTATCAGCCCCAGCATTTT. Protein: CASRTGTYQPQHF.

The genes are TRBV2 and TRBJ2-5; D is uncertain. Per the germline V gene, CDR1 is SNHLY and CDR2 is FYNNEI. This CDR3 region has 12 residues. Trimming pared 3 bases from V and 1 base from J, leaving 3 bases between. The CDR3 nucleotides read TGTGCCAGCAGTGACCCCCAAGAGACCCAGTACTTC. Residues: CASSDPQETQYF.

This clonotype appeared a few times. V usage is TRBV11-2 and J usage is TRBJ1-4, with D perhaps matching TRBD1 (6 bases). Per germline, CDR1 SGHAT and CDR2 FQNNGV. The ends were cut back, 0 bases at V and 7 bases at J, with 18 bases in the middle. This CDR3 comprises 17 residues. The CDR3 spells CASSLDGGGGLTEKLFF. The CDR3, as DNA: TGTGCCAGCAGCTTAGACGGAGGAGGGGGGCTTACTGAAAAACTGTTTTTT.

This clonotype has just a few counts. V usage is TRBV4-3 and J usage is TRBJ1-4; D perhaps matches TRBD1 (5 bases). Trimming removed 0 bases from V and 2 bases from J, with 10 bases in between. The germline CDR1 and CDR2 sequences are LGHNA and YSLEER. This CDR3 spans 16 amino acids. CDR3 DNA sequence: TGCGCCAGCAGCCAAGACAGGGCCGGGACTAATGAAAAACTGTTTTTT. It translates to CASSQDRAGTNEKLFF.

This clonotype showed up just a few times. The J gene is TRBJ2-5, the V gene TRBV6-1; 12 nucleotides match TRBD2. There are 18 residues in the CDR3. V shed 1 base and J 2 bases; nucleotides not matched to a gene: 8. Germline CDR1 MNHNS, CDR2 SASEGT. The CDR3 sequence is CASSEGASGGAWQETQYF. DNA for the CDR3: TGTGCCAGCAGTGAAGGAGCTAGCGGGGGGGCCTGGCAAGAGACCCAGTACTTC.

This clonotype was counted a few times. This chain links TRBV7-8 with TRBJ2-5, with 13 positions matching TRBD2. The V gene end was trimmed by 5 bases and the J gene end by 10 bases; junction bases not matched to a gene: 10. The germline gives CDR1 SGHVS, CDR2 FQNEAQ. The length of the CDR3 is 15 residues. Written as DNA, the CDR3 is TGTGCCAGCAGCCAACGGACTAGCGGGGGAGAGGGCCAGTACTTC. This encodes CASSQRTSGGEGQYF.

This clonotype was counted ten times or more. A junction end diverges from the germline sequence, so it may reflect a read error. The rearrangement joins TRBV27 to TRBJ1-6, with 8 bases lining up with TRBD1. The CDR3 runs to 15 residues. Germline V gene lookup returns CDR1 MNHEY and CDR2 SMNVEV (reference sequence). In nucleotides, the CDR3 is TGTGCCAGCAGTATATCGACAGGGGTCAATTCACCCCTCCACTTT. This sequence encodes CASSISTGVNSPLHF.

This clonotype turned up a few times. V gene TRBV4-2 combines with J gene TRBJ2-3; D may be TRBD2 (5 bases). The ends were cut back, 0 bases at V and 6 bases at J, with 7 bases in the middle. Germline CDR1 LGHNA, CDR2 YNFKEQ. This CDR3 region has 13 residues. In nucleotides, the CDR3 is TGTGCCAGCAGCCAAGACGGGAAGGATACGCAGTATTTT. Encoded protein: CASSQDGKDTQYF.

This clonotype was counted a few times. This sequence joins TRBV5-5 and TRBJ2-7, with D hard to call. V lost 4 bases, J lost 2 bases, and 13 bases lay in between. CDR3 length: 14 amino acids. Germline V CDR1 and CDR2: SGHKS, YYEKEE (reference sequence). CDR3 region: CASSLYDGPYEQYV. In nucleotides, the CDR3 is TGTGCCAGCAGCCTATACGACGGTCCCTACGAGCAGTACGTC.

This clonotype has just a few counts. The J gene is TRBJ1-2, the V gene TRBV20-1, with TRBD1 matching over 7 bases. Germline V gene data show CDR1 as DFQATT and CDR2 as SNEGSKA (reference sequence). There are 17 residues in the CDR3. V trimming: 3 bases; J trimming: 4 bases; junction bases outside the gene matches: 17. The CDR3, as DNA: TGCAGTGCTAGGCACCTCGAATTGACAGGGACGGGCTATGGCTACACCTTC. Residues: CSARHLELTGTGYGYTF.

This clonotype was detected a few times. The V gene is TRBV6-1, the J gene TRBJ2-1, with 7 positions matching TRBD2. The junction had 8 bases not matched to a gene; V was cut back by 9 bases and J by 0 bases. This CDR3 is built from 15 residues. CDR1 is MNHNS and CDR2 is SASEGT in the germline V gene. In nucleotides, the CDR3 is TGTGCCAGGATTAGGATAGCGGGCTCCTACAATGAGCAGTTCTTC. It translates to CARIRIAGSYNEQFF.